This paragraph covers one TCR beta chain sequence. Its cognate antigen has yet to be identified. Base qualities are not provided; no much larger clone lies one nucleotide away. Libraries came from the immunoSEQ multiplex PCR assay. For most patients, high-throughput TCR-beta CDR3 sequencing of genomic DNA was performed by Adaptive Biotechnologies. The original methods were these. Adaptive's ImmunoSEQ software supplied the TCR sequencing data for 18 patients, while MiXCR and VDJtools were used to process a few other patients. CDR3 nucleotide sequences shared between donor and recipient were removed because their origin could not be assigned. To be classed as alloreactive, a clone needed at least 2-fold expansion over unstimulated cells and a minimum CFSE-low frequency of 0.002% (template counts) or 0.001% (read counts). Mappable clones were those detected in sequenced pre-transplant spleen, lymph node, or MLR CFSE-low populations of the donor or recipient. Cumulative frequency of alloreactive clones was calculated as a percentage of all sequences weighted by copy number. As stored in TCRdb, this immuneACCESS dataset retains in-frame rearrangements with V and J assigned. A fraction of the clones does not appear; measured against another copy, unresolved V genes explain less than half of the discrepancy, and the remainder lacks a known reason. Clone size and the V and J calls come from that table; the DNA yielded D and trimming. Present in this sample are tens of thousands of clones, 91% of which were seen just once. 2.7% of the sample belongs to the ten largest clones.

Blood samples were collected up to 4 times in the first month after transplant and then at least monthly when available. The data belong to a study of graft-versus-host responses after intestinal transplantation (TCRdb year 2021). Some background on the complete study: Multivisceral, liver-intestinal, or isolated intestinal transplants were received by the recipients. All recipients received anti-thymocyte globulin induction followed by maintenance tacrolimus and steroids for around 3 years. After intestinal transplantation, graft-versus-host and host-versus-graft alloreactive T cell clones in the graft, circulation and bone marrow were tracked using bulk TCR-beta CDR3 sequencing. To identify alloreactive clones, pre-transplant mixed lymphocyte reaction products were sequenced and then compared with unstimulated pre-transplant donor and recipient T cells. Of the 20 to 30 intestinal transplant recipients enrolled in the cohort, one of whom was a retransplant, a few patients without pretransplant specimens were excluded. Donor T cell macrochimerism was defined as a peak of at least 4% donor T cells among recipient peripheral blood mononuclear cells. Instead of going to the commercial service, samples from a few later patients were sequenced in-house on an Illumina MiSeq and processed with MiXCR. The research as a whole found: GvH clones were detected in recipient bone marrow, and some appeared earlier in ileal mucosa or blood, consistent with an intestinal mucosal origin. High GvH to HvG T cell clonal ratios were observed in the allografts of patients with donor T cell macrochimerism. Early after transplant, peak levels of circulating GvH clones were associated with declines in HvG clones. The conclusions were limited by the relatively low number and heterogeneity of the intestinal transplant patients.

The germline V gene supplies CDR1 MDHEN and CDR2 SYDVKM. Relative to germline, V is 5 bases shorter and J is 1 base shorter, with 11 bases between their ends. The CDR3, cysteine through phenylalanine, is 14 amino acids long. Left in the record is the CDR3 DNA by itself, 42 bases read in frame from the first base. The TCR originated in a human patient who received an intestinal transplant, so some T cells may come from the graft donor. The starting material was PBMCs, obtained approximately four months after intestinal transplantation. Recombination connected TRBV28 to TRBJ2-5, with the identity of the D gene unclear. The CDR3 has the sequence CASSPLGVQETQYF. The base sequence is TGTGCCAGCAGTCCGTTAGGAGTCCAAGAGACCCAGTACTTC. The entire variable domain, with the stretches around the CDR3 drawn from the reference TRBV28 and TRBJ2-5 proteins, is DVKVTQSSRYLVKRTGEKVFLECVQDMDHENMFWYRQDPGLGLRLIYFSYDVKMKEKGDIPEGYSVSREKKERFSLILESASTNQTSMYLCASSPLGVQETQYFGPGTRLLVL.